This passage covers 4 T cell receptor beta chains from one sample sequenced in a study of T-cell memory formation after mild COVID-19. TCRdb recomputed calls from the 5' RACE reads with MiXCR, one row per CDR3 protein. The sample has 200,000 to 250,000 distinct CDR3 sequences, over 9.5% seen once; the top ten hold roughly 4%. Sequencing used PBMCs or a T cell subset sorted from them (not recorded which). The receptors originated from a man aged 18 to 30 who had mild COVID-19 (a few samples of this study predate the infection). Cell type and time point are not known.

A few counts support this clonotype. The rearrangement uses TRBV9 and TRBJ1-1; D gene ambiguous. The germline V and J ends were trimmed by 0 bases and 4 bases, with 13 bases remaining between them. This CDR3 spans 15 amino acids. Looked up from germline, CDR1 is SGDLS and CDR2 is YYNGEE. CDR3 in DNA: TGTGCCAGCAGCGTAGATCCTGACCCAGGCACTGAAGCTTTCTTT. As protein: CASSVDPDPGTEAFF. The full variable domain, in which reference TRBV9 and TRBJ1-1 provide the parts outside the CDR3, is DSGVTQTPKHLITATGQRVTLRCSPRSGDLSVYWYQQSLDQGLQFLIQYYNGEERAKGNILERFSAQQFPDLHSELNLSSLELGDSALYFCASSVDPDPGTEAFFGQGTRLTVV.

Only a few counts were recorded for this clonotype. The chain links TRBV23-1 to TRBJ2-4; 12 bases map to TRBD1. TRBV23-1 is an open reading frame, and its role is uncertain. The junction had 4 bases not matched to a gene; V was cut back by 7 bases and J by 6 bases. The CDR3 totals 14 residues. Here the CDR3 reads CASTPGQGANIQYF. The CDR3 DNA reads TGCGCCAGCACCCCGGGACAGGGGGCAAACATTCAGTACTTC.

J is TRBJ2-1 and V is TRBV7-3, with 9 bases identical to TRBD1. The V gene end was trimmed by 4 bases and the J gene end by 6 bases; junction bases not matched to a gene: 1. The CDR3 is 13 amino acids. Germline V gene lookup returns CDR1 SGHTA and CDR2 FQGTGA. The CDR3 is CASSWGQGNEQFF. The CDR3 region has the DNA TGTGCCAGCAGCTGGGGACAGGGCAATGAGCAGTTCTTC. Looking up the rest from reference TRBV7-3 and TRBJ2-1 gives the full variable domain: GAGVSQTPSNKVTEKGKYVELRCDPISGHTALYWYRQSLGQGPEFLIYFQGTGAADDSGLPNDRFFAVRPEGSVSTLKIQRTERGDSAVYLCASSWGQGNEQFFGPGTRLTVL.

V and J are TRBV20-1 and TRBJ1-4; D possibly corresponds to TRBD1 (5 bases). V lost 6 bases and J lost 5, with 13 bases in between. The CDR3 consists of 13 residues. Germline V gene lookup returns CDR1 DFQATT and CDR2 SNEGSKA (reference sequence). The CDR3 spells CSAFSGRNEKLFF. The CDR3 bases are TGCAGTGCCTTCTCAGGGAGAAATGAAAAACTGTTTTTT.